The 2 T cell receptor beta chains in this list originate from one sample, sequenced in a study of cytomegalovirus exposure and HLA in healthy donors. Libraries were prepared by immunoSEQ multiplex PCR; TCRdb keeps only in-frame clonotypes and omits some of them. Among 70,000 or so clones listed, approximately 94% were seen once. Sequenced input: PBMCs. Receptors were obtained from a woman aged 18 to 35 in good health and CMV-seronegative.

The genes are TRBV9 and TRBJ2-1; 14 bases match TRBD2. The trim removed 6 bases at V and 9 bases at J, leaving 5 bases unmatched. This CDR3 is built from 14 residues. CDR1 is SGDLS and CDR2 is YYNGEE in the germline V gene. The CDR3 reads CASKGTSGGGEQFF. For the CDR3, the DNA is TGTGCCAGCAAAGGGACTAGCGGGGGAGGTGAGCAGTTCTTC. The whole variable domain, filled in from reference TRBV9 and TRBJ2-1, reads DSGVTQTPKHLITATGQRVTLRCSPRSGDLSVYWYQQSLDQGLQFLIQYYNGEERAKGNILERFSAQQFPDLHSELNLSSLELGDSALYFCASKGTSGGGEQFFGPGTRLTVL.

This clone was detected only a few times. This chain uses TRBV27 with TRBJ1-5, with D possibly matching TRBD1 (5 bases). Germline CDR1 and CDR2: MNHEY and SMNVEV (reference sequence). The CDR3 is made up of 15 amino acids. V shed 6 bases and J shed 3 bases, with 15 bases lying between them. The CDR3 here is CASRLAGLHNQPQHF. Here the CDR3 DNA reads TGTGCCAGCAGGCTCGCAGGGTTGCACAATCAGCCCCAGCATTTT.